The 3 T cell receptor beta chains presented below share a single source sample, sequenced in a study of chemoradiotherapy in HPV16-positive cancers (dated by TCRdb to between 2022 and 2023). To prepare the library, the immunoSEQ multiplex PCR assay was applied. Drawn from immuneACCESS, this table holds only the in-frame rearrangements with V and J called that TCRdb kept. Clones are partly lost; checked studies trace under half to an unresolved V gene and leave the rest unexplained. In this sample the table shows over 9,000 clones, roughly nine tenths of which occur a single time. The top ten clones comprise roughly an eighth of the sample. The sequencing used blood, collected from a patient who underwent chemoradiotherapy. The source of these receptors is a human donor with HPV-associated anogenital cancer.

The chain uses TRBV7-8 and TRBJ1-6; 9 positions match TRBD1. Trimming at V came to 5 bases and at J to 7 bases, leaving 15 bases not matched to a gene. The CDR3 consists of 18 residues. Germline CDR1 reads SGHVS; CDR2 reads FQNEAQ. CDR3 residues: CASSPYSKQGARNSPLHF. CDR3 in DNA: TGTGCCAGCAGCCCTTACTCGAAACAGGGGGCGAGGAATTCACCCCTCCACTTT.

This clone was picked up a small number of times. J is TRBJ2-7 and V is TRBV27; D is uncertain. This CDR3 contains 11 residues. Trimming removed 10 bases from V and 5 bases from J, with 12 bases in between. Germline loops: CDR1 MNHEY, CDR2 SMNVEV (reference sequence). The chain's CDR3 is CATHSRNEQYV. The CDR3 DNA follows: TGTGCCACCCATTCCAGGAACGAGCAGTACGTC.

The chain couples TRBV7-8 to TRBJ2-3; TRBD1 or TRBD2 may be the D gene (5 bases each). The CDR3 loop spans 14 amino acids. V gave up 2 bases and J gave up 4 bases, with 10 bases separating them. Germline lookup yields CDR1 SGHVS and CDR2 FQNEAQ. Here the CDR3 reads CASSLQRGPDTQYF. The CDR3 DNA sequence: TGTGCCAGCAGCTTACAGAGGGGACCAGATACGCAGTATTTT.